Presented here are 18 T cell receptor beta chains from one specimen sequenced in a study of cytomegalovirus exposure and HLA in healthy donors. The PCR had 60 Vbeta and 13 Jbeta primers. Sequencing used immunoSEQ multiplex PCR; TCRdb keeps in-frame clones, though not all of them. In the table there are about 210,000 clones, 60% to 80% of which are singletons. The sequenced material came from PBMCs. The receptors were gathered from a male donor in good health and CMV-seronegative.

The J gene is TRBJ1-1, the V gene TRBV11-2; TRBD1 aligns across 9 bases. Germline V gene sequence: CDR1 SGHAT, CDR2 FQNNGV. The ends lost 5 bases at V and 4 bases at J; junction bases unmatched: 11. This CDR3 has 16 amino acids. This chain's CDR3 is CASSGGTGSFITEAFF. The CDR3 nucleotides are TGTGCCAGCAGCGGTGGGACAGGGTCTTTTATCACTGAAGCTTTCTTT.

The rearrangement links TRBV9 to TRBJ2-1; D remains ambiguous. Looked up from germline, CDR1 is SGDLS and CDR2 is YYNGEE. Trimming shortened V by 0 bases and J by 10 bases, and 11 bases separated the two germline ends. The CDR3 runs 13 residues. This chain's CDR3 is CASSVASAAEQFF. For the CDR3, the DNA is TGTGCCAGCAGCGTAGCATCGGCGGCGGAGCAGTTCTTC.

The gene calls are TRBV6-1 and TRBJ1-2; 12 bases align to TRBD1. The CDR3 extends over 15 amino acids. Per the germline V gene, CDR1 is MNHNS and CDR2 is SASEGT. V gave up 6 bases and J gave up 7 bases; unmatched junction bases: 9. CDR3 loop: CASSDPGQGARGYTF. The CDR3 nucleotides read TGTGCCAGCAGCGACCCGGGACAGGGGGCGCGTGGCTACACCTTC.

This chain joins TRBV7-2 and TRBJ1-4; D not certain. The germline V and J ends were trimmed by 0 bases and 8 bases, with 7 bases remaining between them. Germline V lookup: CDR1 SGHTA, CDR2 FQGNSA. The CDR3 spans 13 residues. The chain's CDR3 is CASSLAREEKLFF. The DNA of the CDR3 is TGTGCCAGCAGCTTAGCCCGGGAGGAAAAACTGTTTTTT.

About this clone itself: Sequence at one end of the junction differs from germline and may be a read error. This chain links TRBV7-7 with TRBJ2-5; no clear D. This CDR3 spans 14 amino acids. Germline V lookup: CDR1 SSHAT, CDR2 FNYEAQ (reference sequence). The CDR3 DNA sequence: TGTGCTAGCAGCTTCCTACTCGACCAAGAGACCCAGTACTTC. This encodes CASSFLLDQETQYF. The variable domain in full, completed from reference TRBV7-7 and TRBJ2-5, reads GAGVSQSPRYKVTKRGQDVTLRCDPISSHATLYWYQQALGQGPEFLTYFNYEAQPDKSGLPSDRFSAERPEGSISTLTIQRTEQRDSAMYRCASSFLLDQETQYFGPGTRLLVL.

This chain uses TRBV7-2 with TRBJ1-1; D might be TRBD1 (5 bases). This CDR3 has 14 amino acids. The V gene's germline CDR1 is SGHTA and CDR2 FQGNSA. V lost 3 bases to trimming and J lost 3 bases, with 11 bases between them. CDR3 loop: CASSFWGRDTEAFF. The CDR3 region has the DNA TGTGCCAGCAGCTTTTGGGGGAGGGACACTGAAGCTTTCTTT.

The chain carries TRBV2 and TRBJ2-5, with TRBD2 matching over 8 bases. Germline V gene data show CDR1 as SNHLY and CDR2 as FYNNEI. The junction had 8 bases not matched to a gene; V was cut back by 8 bases and J by 3 bases. This CDR3 has 14 amino acids. CDR3 in amino acids: CASPAGGREETQYF. The CDR3 nucleotides read TGTGCCAGCCCGGCGGGGGGCCGGGAAGAGACCCAGTACTTC.

This chain connects TRBV13 to TRBJ2-7; tentative D call: TRBD1 (6 bases). The CDR3 extends over 18 amino acids. The germline V and J ends were trimmed by 7 bases and 2 bases, with 27 bases remaining between them. Germline loops: CDR1 PRHDT, CDR2 FYEKMQ (reference sequence). CDR3 in amino acids: CASTYLGAPTGDTYEQYF. As DNA, the CDR3 is TGTGCCAGCACTTACTTGGGGGCGCCGACAGGCGACACCTACGAGCAGTACTTC.

The rearrangement uses TRBV27 and TRBJ1-5, with 8 bases matching TRBD1. V shed 2 bases, J shed 4 bases, and the junction held 4 bases outside the gene matches. Looked up from germline, CDR1 is MNHEY and CDR2 is SMNVEV (reference sequence). This CDR3 region has 15 residues. CDR3 in amino acids: CASSLRGQANQPQHF. The CDR3 coding sequence is TGTGCCAGCAGTTTAAGGGGACAGGCTAATCAGCCCCAGCATTTT.

The V gene is TRBV6-6, the J gene TRBJ2-4; unclear D gene. Germline values: CDR1 MNHNY, CDR2 SVGAGI (reference sequence). Trimming took off 6 bases at V and 0 bases at J, with 9 bases between the two ends. The CDR3 runs to 14 residues. DNA of the CDR3: TGTGCCAGCAGCGACGGCGGAGCCAAAAACATTCAGTACTTC. Amino acids: CASSDGGAKNIQYF.

V usage is TRBV10-3 and J usage is TRBJ2-1; TRBD2 matches 12 bases. V was pared by 3 bases and J by 4 bases, with 1 base of the junction left unmatched. Looked up from germline, CDR1 is ENHRY and CDR2 is SYGVKD. The CDR3 extends over 15 amino acids. CDR3 region: CAISDLAGGYNEQFF. In DNA form, the CDR3 reads TGTGCCATCAGTGACCTAGCGGGGGGGTACAATGAGCAGTTCTTC.

This clone was detected only a few times. The V gene is TRBV5-1, the J gene TRBJ2-1, with TRBD2 matching 10 bases. CDR1 is SGHRS, CDR2 YFSETQ, per germline. There are 15 residues in the CDR3. After removal of 0 bases from V and 7 bases from J, the junction contained 4 bases not matched to a gene. The CDR3 here is CASSLGAGGLNEQFF. DNA of the CDR3: TGCGCCAGCAGCTTGGGAGCGGGGGGGCTGAATGAGCAGTTCTTC.

The V call is TRBV18, the J call TRBJ2-3; 7 positions agree with TRBD1. Germline CDR1 is KGHSH and CDR2 is LQKENI. CDR3 size: 15 residues. The V segment lost 4 bases and the J segment 0 bases; nucleotides outside the gene matches: 4. The CDR3 is CASSLMDRSTDTQYF. For the CDR3, the DNA is TGTGCCAGCTCACTGATGGACAGGAGCACAGATACGCAGTATTTT.

The chain combines TRBV18 with TRBJ2-7; TRBD1 agrees at 9 bases. The V and J ends lost 1 base and 2 bases, in that order; junction bases with no gene match: 6. Germline values: CDR1 KGHSH, CDR2 LQKENI. There are 16 residues in the CDR3. CDR3 in amino acids: CASSPRDGTGTYEQYF. DNA for the CDR3: TGTGCCAGCTCACCACGAGACGGGACAGGGACCTACGAGCAGTACTTC.

The CDR3 reads CASSSGSGQFF. The CDR3 bases are TGTGCCAGCAGTTCAGGGTCGGGGCAGTTCTTC. This chain uses TRBV27 with TRBJ2-1; D may be TRBD1 (5 bases). This CDR3 contains 11 residues. CDR1 is MNHEY, CDR2 SMNVEV, per germline (reference sequence). Trimming pared 4 bases from V and 12 bases from J, leaving 10 bases between.

The chain links TRBV6-5 to TRBJ2-7; tentative D call: TRBD2 (6 bases). CDR3 length: 13 amino acids. Germline V lookup: CDR1 MNHEY, CDR2 SVGAGI. The ends were cut back, 4 bases at V and 2 bases at J, with 9 bases in the middle. The CDR3 loop reads CASSSGTPYEQYF. Written as DNA, the CDR3 is TGTGCCAGCAGTTCCGGGACTCCCTACGAGCAGTACTTC.

The chain employs TRBV29-1 and TRBJ1-2; D remains unclear. CDR1 SQVTM and CDR2 ANQGSEA come from the germline V gene. The V end lost 4 bases, the J end lost 3 bases, and 6 bases lay between the germline ends. The CDR3 is made up of 11 amino acids. This chain's CDR3 is CSVGLDYGYTF. The CDR3 DNA reads as TGCAGCGTTGGTCTAGACTATGGCTACACCTTC.

This chain connects TRBV5-4 to TRBJ1-4, with a weak D call TRBD1 (6 bases). Between the trimmed V and J ends, which lost 2 bases and 2 bases, there was a span of 7 bases. The CDR3 is 14 amino acids. Germline assignment: CDR1 SGHNT and CDR2 YYREEE (reference sequence). The CDR3 DNA follows: TGTGCCAGCAGCTTAGGGGGTACTAATGAAAAACTGTTTTTT. Translating gives CASSLGGTNEKLFF.